Sequencing of this T cell receptor beta chain was carried out in a study of STAT5B mutations in CD4+ large granular lymphocyte leukemia. This clone turned up a few times. Libraries were prepared by immunoSEQ multiplex PCR; TCRdb keeps only in-frame clonotypes and omits some of them. The table shows 40,000 to 45,000 clones, with around 85% occurring only once. Source material: CD4+ T cells from blood buffy coats. The TCR originated in a human donor in good health.

CDR3 residues: CASSVVGTDTEAFF. The CDR3 DNA sequence: TGTGCCAGCAGTGTGGTAGGGACGGACACTGAAGCTTTCTTT. The rearrangement uses TRBV2 and TRBJ1-1; the D gene is possibly TRBD1 (5 bases). The germline CDR1 and CDR2 sequences are SNHLY and FYNNEI. This CDR3 has 14 amino acids. The germline V and J ends were trimmed by 4 bases and 3 bases, with 12 bases remaining between them.